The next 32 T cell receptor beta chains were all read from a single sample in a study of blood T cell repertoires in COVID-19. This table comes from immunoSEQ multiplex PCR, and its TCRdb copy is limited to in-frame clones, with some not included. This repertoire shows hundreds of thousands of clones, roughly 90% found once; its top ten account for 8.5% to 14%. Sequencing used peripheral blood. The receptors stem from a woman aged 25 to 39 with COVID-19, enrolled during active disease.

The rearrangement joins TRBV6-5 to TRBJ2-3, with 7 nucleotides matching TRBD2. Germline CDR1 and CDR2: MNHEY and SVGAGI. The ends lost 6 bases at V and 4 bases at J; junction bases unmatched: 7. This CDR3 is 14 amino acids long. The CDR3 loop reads CASRKALAADTQYF. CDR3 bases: TGTGCCAGCAGAAAGGCCCTAGCGGCAGATACGCAGTATTTT.

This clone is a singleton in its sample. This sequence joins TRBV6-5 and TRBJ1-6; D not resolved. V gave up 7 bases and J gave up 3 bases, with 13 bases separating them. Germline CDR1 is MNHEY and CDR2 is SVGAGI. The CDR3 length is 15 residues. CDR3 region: CASIPEGGYNSPLHF. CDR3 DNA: TGTGCCAGCATCCCCGAGGGCGGCTATAATTCACCCCTCCACTTT.

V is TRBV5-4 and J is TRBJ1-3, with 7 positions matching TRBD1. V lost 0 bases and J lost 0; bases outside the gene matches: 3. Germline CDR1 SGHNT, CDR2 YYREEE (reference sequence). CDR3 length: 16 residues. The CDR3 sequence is CASSLAGGFSGNTIYF. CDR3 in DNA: TGTGCCAGCAGCTTGGCAGGGGGTTTCTCTGGAAACACCATATATTTT.

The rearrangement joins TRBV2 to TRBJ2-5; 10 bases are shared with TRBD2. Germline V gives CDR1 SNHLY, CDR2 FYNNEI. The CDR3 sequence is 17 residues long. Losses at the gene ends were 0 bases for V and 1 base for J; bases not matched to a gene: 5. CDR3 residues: CASSEAPSGGTQETQYF. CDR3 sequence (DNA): TGTGCCAGCAGTGAAGCGCCTAGCGGGGGAACCCAAGAGACCCAGTACTTC.

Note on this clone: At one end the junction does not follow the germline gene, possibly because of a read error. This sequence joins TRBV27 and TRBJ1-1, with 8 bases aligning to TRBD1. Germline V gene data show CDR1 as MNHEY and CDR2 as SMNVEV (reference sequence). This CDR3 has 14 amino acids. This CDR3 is CASSPRTGHSSPVF. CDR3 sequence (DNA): TGTGCCAGCAGCCCTAGGACAGGGCATAGCTCCCCTGTCTTT.

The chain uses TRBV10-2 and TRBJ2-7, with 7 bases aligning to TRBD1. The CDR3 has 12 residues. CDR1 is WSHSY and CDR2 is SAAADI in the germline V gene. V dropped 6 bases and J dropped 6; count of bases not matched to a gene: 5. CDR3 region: CASSPTGSEQYF. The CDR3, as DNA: TGCGCCAGCAGCCCGACAGGGTCCGAGCAGTACTTC.

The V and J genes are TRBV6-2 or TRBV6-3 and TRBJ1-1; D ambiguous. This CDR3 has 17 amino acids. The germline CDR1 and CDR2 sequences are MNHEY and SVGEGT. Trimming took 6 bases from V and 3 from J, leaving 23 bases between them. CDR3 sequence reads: CASSRLNGVGYDTEAFF. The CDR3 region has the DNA TGTGCCAGCAGCCGACTAAACGGAGTAGGGTACGACACTGAAGCTTTCTTT.

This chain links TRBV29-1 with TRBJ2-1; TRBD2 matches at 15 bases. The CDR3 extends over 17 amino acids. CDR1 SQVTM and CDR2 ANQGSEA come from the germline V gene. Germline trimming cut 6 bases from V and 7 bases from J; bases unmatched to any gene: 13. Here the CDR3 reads CSVHRPPGTSGGNEQFF. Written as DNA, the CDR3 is TGCAGCGTCCACAGGCCGCCCGGGACTAGCGGGGGGAATGAGCAGTTCTTC.

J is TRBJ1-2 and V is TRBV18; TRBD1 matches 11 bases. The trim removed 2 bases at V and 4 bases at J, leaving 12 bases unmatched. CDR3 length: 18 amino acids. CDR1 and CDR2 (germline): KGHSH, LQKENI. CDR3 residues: CASSPFLPRTGGGYGYTF. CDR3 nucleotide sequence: TGTGCCAGCTCACCATTCCTCCCTCGGACAGGGGGCGGCTATGGCTACACCTTC.

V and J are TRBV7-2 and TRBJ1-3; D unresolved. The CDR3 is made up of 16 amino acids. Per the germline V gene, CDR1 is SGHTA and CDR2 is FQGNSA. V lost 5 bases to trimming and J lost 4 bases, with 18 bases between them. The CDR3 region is CASSTRGGFRGNTIYF. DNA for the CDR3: TGTGCCAGCAGCACCCGTGGCGGCTTTCGCGGAAACACCATATATTTT.

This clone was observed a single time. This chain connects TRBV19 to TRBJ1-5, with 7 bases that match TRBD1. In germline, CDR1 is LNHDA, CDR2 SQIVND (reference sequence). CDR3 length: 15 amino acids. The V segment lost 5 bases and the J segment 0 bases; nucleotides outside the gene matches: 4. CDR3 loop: CASSLTGYSNQPQHF. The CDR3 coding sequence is TGTGCCAGTAGTTTGACAGGGTATAGCAATCAGCCCCAGCATTTT. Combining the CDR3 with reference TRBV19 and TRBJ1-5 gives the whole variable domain DGGITQSPKYLFRKEGQNVTLSCEQNLNHDAMYWYRQDPGQGLRLIYYSQIVNDFQKGDIAEGYSVSREKKESFPLTVTSAQKNPTAFYLCASSLTGYSNQPQHFGDGTRLSIL.

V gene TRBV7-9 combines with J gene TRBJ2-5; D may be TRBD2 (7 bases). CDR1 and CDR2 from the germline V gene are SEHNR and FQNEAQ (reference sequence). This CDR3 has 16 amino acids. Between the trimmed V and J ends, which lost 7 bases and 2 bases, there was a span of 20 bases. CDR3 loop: CASTHLPGEGQETQYF. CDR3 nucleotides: TGTGCCAGCACCCATCTACCAGGGGAGGGACAAGAGACCCAGTACTTC.

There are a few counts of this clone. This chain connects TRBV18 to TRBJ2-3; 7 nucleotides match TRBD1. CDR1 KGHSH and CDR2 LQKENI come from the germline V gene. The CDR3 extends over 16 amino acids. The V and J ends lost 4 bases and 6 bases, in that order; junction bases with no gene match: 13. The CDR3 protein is CASSLQGRGAWDTQYF. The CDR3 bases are TGTGCCAGCTCACTACAGGGGCGTGGGGCTTGGGATACGCAGTATTTT.

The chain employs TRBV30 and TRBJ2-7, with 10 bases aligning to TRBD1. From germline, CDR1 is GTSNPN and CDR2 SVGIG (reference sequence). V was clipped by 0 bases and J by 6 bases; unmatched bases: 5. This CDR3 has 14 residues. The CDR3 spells CAWSVPGTGVEQYF. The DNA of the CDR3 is TGTGCCTGGAGTGTACCCGGGACAGGGGTCGAGCAGTACTTC.

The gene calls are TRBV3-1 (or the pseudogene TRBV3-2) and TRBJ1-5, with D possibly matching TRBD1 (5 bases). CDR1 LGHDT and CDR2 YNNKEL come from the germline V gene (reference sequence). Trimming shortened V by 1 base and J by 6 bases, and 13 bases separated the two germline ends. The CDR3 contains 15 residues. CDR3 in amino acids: CASSQVGGFGQPQHF. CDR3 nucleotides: TGTGCCAGCAGCCAAGTCGGGGGATTCGGTCAGCCCCAGCATTTT.

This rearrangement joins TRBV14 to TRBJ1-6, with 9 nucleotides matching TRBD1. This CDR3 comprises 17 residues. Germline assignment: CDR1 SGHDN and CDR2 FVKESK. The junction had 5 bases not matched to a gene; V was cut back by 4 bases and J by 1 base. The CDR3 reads CASSRDRVLSYNSPLHF. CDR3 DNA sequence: TGTGCCAGCAGCCGGGACAGGGTTTTATCCTATAATTCACCCCTCCACTTT.

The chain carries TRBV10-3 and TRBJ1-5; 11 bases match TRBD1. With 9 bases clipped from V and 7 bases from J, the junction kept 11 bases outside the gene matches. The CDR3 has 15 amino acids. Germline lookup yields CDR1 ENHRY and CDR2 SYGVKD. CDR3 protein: CAIAGTGGLGQPQHF. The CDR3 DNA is TGTGCCATTGCCGGGACAGGGGGATTGGGGCAGCCCCAGCATTTT.

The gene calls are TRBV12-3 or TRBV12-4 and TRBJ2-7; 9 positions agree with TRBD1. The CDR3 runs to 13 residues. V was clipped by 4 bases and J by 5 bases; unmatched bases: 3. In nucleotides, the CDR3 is TGTGCCAGCAGTTGGACAGGGGACGACGAGCAGTACTTC. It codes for CASSWTGDDEQYF.

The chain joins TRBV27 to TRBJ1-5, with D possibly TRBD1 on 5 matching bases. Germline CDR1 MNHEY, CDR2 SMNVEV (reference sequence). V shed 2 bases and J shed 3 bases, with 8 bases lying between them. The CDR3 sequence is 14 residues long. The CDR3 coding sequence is TGTGCCAGCAGTTTAGCAGGGTACAATCAGCCCCAGCATTTT. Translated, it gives CASSLAGYNQPQHF.

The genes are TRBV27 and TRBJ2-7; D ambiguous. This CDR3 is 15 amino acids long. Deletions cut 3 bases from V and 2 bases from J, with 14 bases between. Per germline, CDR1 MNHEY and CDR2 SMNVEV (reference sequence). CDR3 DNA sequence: TGTGCCAGCAGTTTGAGTTCGGCAGGTACCTACGAGCAGTACTTC. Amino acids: CASSLSSAGTYEQYF.

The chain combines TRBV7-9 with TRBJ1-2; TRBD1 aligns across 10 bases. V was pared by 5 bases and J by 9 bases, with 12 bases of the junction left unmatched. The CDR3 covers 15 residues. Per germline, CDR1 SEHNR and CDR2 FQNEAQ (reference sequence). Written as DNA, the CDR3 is TGTGCCAGCAGCCCTGTACCGGGGGGACAGGGGAGCTACACCTTC. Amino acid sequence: CASSPVPGGQGSYTF. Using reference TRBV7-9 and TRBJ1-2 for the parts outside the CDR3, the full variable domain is DTGVSQNPRHKITKRGQNVTFRCDPISEHNRLYWYRQTLGQGPEFLTYFQNEAQLEKSRLLSDRFSAERPKGSFSTLEIQRTEQGDSAMYLCASSPVPGGQGSYTFGSGTRLTVV.

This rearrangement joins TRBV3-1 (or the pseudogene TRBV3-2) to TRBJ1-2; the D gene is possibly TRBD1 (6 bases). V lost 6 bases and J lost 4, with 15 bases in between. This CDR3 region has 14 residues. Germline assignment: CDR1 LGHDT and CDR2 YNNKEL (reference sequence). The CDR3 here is CASRGTKELYGYTF. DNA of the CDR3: TGTGCCAGCAGGGGGACAAAGGAACTCTATGGCTACACCTTC.

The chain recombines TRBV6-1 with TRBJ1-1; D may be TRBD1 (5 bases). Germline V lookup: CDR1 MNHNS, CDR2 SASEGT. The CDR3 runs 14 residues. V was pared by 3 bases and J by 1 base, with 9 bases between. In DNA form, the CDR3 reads TGTGCCAGCAGTGACCCAGACAGGAACACTGAAGCTTTCTTT. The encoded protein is CASSDPDRNTEAFF.

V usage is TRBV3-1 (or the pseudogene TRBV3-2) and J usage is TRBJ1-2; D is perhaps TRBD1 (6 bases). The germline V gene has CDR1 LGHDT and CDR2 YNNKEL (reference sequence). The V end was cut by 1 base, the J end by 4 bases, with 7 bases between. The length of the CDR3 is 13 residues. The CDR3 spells CASSQVQGYGYTF. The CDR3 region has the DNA TGTGCCAGCAGCCAAGTACAGGGCTATGGCTACACCTTC.

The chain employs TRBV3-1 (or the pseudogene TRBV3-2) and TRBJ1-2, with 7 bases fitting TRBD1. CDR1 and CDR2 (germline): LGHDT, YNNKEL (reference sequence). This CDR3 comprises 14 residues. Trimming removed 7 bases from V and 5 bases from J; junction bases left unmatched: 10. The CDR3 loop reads CASTTLGRGYGYTF. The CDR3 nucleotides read TGTGCCAGCACTACCTTGGGCAGGGGGTATGGCTACACCTTC.

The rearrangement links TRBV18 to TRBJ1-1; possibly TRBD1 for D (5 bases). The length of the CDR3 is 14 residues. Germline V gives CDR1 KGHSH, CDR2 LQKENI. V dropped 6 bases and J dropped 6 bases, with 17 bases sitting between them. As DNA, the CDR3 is TGTGCCAGCTCCCCGTCTGGGGGGATCGCTGAAGCTTTCTTT. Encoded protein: CASSPSGGIAEAFF.

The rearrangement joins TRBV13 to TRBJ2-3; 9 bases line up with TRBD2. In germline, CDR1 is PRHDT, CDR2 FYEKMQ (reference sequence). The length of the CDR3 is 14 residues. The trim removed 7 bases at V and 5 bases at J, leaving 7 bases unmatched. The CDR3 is CASNAGGPGDTQYF. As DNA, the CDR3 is TGTGCCAGCAACGCGGGGGGGCCTGGAGATACGCAGTATTTT.

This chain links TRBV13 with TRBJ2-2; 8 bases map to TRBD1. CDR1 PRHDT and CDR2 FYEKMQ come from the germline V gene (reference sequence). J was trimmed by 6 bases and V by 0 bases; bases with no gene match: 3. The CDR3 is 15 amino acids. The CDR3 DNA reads TGTGCCAGCAGCTTAGGCAGGGGGCTTTCCGGGGAGCTGTTTTTT. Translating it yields CASSLGRGLSGELFF.

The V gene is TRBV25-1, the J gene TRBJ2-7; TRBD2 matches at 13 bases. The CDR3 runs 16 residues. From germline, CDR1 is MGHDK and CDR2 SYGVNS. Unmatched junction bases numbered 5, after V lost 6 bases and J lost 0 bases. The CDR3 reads CASSGTSGANSYEQYF. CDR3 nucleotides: TGTGCCAGCAGCGGGACTAGCGGGGCAAACTCCTACGAGCAGTACTTC.

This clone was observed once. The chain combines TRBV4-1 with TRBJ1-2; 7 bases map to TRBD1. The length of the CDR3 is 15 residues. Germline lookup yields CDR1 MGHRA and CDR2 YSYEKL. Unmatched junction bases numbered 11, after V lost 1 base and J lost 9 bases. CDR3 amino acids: CASSQGGTVRKRYTF. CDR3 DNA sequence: TGCGCCAGCAGCCAAGGCGGGACAGTACGTAAGCGCTACACCTTC.

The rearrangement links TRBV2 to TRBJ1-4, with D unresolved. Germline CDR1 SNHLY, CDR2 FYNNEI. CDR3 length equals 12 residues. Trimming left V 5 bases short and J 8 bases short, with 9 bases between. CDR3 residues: CASSRGREKLFF. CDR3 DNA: TGTGCCAGCAGTCGCGGGCGCGAAAAACTGTTTTTT.

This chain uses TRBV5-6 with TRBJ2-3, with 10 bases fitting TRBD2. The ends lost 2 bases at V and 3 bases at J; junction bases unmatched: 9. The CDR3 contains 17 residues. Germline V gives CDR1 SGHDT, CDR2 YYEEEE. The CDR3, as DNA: TGTGCCAGCAGCTTATTTCAGGCTAGCGGGGGTACAGATACGCAGTATTTT. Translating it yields CASSLFQASGGTDTQYF.